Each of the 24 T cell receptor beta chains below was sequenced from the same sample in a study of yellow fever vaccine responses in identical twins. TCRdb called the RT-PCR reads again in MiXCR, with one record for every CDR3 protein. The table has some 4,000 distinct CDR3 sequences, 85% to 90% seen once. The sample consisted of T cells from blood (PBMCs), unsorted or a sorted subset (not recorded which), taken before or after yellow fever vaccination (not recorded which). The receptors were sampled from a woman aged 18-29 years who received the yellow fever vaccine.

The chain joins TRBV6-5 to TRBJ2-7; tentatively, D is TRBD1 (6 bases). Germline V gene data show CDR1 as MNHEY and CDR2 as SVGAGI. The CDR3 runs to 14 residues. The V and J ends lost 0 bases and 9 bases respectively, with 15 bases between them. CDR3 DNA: TGTGCCAGCAGTTACTCAAGGACAGCGTATGCGCAGTACTTC. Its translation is CASSYSRTAYAQYF.

In DNA form, the CDR3 reads TGCGCCAGCAGCCCCGGACAGAAAAACAACTACAATGAGCAGTTCTTC. As protein: CASSPGQKNNYNEQFF. The V and J genes are TRBV5-1 and TRBJ2-1, with a possible D match to TRBD1 (6 bases). The CDR3 has 16 amino acids. Germline lookup yields CDR1 SGHRS and CDR2 YFSETQ. Trimming took off 4 bases at V and 3 bases at J, with 17 bases between the two ends.

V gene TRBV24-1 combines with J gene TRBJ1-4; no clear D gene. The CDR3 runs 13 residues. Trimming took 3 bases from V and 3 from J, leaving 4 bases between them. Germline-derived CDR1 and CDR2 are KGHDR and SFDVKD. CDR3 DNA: TGTGCCACCAGTGATGGTCCTAATGAAAAACTGTTTTTT. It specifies CATSDGPNEKLFF.

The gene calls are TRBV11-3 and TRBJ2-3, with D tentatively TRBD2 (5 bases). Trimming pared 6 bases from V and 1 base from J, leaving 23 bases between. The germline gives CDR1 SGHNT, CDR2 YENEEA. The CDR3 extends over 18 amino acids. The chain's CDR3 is CASSSRIDWTFGTDTQYF. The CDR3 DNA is TGTGCCAGCAGTTCAAGAATAGATTGGACTTTTGGCACAGATACGCAGTATTTT.

CDR3 in DNA: TGTGCCAGCAGCTCTTACGGTAACACCGGGGAGCTGTTTTTT. It encodes CASSSYGNTGELFF. The rearrangement links TRBV11-3 to TRBJ2-2; D remains ambiguous. There are 14 residues in the CDR3. The V and J ends lost 4 bases and 2 bases respectively, with 8 bases between them. Germline lookup yields CDR1 SGHNT and CDR2 YENEEA. The full variable domain, with the rest looked up from reference TRBV11-3 and TRBJ2-2, is EAGVVQSPRYKIIEKKQPVAFWCNPISGHNTLYWYLQNLGQGPELLIRYENEEAVDDSQLPKDRFSAERLKGVDSTLKIQPAELGDSAVYLCASSSYGNTGELFFGEGSRLTVL.

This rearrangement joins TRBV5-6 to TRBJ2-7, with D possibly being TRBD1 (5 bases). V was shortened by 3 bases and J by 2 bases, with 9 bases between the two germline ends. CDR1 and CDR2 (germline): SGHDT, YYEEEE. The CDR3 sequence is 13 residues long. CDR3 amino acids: CASSSPDTYEQYF. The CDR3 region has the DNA TGTGCCAGCAGCTCCCCGGACACCTACGAGCAGTACTTC. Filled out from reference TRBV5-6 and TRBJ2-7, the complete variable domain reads DAGVTQSPTHLIKTRGQQVTLRCSPKSGHDTVSWYQQALGQGPQFIFQYYEEEERQRGNFPDRFSGHQFPNYSSELNVNALLLGDSALYLCASSSPDTYEQYFGPGTRLTVT.

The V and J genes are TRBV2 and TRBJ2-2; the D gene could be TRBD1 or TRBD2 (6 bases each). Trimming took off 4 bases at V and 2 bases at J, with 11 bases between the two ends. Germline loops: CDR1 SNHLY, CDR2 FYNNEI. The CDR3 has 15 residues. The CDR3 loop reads CASSGRGRNTGELFF. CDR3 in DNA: TGTGCCAGCAGTGGGAGGGGGAGAAACACCGGGGAGCTGTTTTTT.

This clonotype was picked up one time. The CDR3 sequence: CASSETESSYEQYF. The CDR3 DNA sequence: TGTGCCAGCAGCGAGACAGAGAGCTCCTACGAGCAGTACTTC. The chain recombines TRBV11-1 with TRBJ2-7; a weak D match, TRBD1 (5 bases). The germline V and J ends were trimmed by 5 bases and 0 bases, with 11 bases remaining between them. This CDR3 spans 14 amino acids. CDR1 is SGHAT, CDR2 FQDESV, per germline (reference sequence).

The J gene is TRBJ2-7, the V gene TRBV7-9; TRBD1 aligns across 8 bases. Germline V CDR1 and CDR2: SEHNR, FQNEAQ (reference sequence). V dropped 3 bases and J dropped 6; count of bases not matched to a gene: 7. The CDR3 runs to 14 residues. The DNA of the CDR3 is TGTGCCAGCAGCTTGTGGCAGGGGGCAGGCGAGCAGTACTTC. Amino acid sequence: CASSLWQGAGEQYF.

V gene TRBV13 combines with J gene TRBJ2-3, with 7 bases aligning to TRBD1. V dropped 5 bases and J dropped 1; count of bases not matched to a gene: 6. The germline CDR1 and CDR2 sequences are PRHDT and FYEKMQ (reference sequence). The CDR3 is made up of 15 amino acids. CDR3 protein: CASSPGTDRTDTQYF. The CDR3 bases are TGTGCCAGCAGCCCCGGGACAGACCGCACAGATACGCAGTATTTT.

The CDR3 loop is CASSPFYEQYF. The CDR3 region has the DNA TGTGCCAGCAGTCCTTTCTACGAGCAGTACTTC. V is TRBV2 and J is TRBJ2-7; D is uncertain. The CDR3 sequence is 11 residues long. Germline V CDR1 and CDR2: SNHLY, FYNNEI. V dropped 5 bases and J dropped 3 bases, with 5 bases sitting between them.

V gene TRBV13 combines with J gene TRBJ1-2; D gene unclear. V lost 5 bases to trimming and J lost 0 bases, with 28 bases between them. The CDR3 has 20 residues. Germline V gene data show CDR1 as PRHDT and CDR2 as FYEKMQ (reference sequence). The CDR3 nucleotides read TGTGCCAGCAGCCCCCTAGGAAAGACTGGACTGGGAAGTCCTAACTATGGCTACACCTTC. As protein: CASSPLGKTGLGSPNYGYTF.

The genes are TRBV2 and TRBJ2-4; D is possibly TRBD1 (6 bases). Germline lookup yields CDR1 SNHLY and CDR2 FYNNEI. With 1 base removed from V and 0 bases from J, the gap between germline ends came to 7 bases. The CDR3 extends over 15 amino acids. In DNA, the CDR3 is TGTGCCAGCAGTGAAGGGGGGCTAGCCAAAAACATTCAGTACTTC. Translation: CASSEGGLAKNIQYF.

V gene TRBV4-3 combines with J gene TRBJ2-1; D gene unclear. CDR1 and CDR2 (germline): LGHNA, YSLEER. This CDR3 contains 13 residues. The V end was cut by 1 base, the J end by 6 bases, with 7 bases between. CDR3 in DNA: TGCGCCAGCAGCCAAGGGACCGCCAATGAGCAGTTCTTC. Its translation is CASSQGTANEQFF.

The CDR3 bases are TGCAGTGCTAAAGCGGGAGTTGACTACGAGCAGTACTTC. Amino acids: CSAKAGVDYEQYF. The J gene is TRBJ2-7, the V gene TRBV20-1; TRBD2 agrees at 8 bases. The CDR3 is 13 residues long. Trimming took 4 bases from V and 3 from J; bases not matched to a gene: 5. The V gene's germline CDR1 is DFQATT and CDR2 SNEGSKA (reference sequence).

The CDR3 here is CASSTLRQDQPQHF. The CDR3, as DNA: TGTGCCAGCAGTACCCTTCGACAGGATCAGCCCCAGCATTTT. The chain has TRBV11-3 and TRBJ1-5; D is possibly TRBD1 (6 bases). This CDR3 spans 14 amino acids. V shed 6 bases and J shed 5 bases, with 14 bases lying between them. Germline CDR1 SGHNT, CDR2 YENEEA.

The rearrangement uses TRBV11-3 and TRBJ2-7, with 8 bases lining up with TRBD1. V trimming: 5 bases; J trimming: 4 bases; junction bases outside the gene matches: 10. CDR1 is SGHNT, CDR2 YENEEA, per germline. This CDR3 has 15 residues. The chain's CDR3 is CASSLRTGQGYEQYF. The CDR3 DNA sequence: TGTGCCAGCAGCCTTCGGACAGGGCAAGGGTACGAGCAGTACTTC.

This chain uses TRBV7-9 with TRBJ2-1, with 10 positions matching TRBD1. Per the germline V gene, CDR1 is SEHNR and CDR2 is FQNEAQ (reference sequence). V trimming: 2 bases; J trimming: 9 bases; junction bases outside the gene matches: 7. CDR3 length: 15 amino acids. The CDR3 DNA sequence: TGTGCCAGCAGCTTAACCGGGACAGGGGTCGTTGAGCAGTTCTTC. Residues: CASSLTGTGVVEQFF.

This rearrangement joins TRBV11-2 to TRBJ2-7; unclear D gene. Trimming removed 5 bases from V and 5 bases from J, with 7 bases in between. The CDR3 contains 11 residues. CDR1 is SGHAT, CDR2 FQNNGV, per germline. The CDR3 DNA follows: TGTGCCAGCAGCCTTTCGAACGAGCAGTACTTC. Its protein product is CASSLSNEQYF. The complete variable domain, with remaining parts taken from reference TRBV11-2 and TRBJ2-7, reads EAGVAQSPRYKIIEKRQSVAFWCNPISGHATLYWYQQILGQGPKLLIQFQNNGVVDDSQLPKDRFSAERLKGVDSTLKIQPAKLEDSAVYLCASSLSNEQYFGPGTRLTVT.

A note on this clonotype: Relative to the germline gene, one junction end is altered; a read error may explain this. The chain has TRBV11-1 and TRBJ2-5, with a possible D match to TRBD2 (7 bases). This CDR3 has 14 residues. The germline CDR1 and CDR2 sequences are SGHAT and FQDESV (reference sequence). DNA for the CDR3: TGTGCCAGCACCTTAGGGCGGGGGCAGGAGACCCAGTACTTC. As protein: CASTLGRGQETQYF.

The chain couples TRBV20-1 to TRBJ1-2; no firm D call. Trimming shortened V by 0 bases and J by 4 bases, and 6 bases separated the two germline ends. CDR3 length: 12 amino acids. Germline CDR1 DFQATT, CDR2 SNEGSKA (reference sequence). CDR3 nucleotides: TGCAGTGCTAGAGAAGGAGTCTATGGCTACACCTTC. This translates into CSAREGVYGYTF.

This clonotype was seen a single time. CDR3 DNA sequence: TGTGCCAGCAGTCCGATTAGCGGGGATGGGACAGATACGCAGTATTTT. Residues: CASSPISGDGTDTQYF. The genes are TRBV6-4 and TRBJ2-3, with 8 positions matching TRBD2. CDR3 size: 16 residues. V lost 5 bases and J lost 3; bases outside the gene matches: 10. Germline lookup yields CDR1 MRHNA and CDR2 SNTAGT.

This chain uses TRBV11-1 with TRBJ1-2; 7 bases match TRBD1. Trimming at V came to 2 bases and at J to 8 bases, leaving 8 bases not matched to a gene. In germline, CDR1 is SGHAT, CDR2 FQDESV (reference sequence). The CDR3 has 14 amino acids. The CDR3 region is CASSLTDRVDGYTF. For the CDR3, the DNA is TGTGCCAGCAGCTTAACTGACAGGGTGGACGGCTACACCTTC.

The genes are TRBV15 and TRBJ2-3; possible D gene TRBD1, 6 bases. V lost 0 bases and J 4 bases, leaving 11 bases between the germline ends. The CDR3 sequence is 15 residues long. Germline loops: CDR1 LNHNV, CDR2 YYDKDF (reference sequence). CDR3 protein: CATSRDRAGADTQYF. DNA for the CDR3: TGTGCCACCAGCAGAGATCGCGCAGGGGCAGATACGCAGTATTTT. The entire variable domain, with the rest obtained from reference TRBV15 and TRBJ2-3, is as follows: DAMVIQNPRYQVTQFGKPVTLSCSQTLNHNVMYWYQQKSSQAPKLLFHYYDKDFNNEADTPDNFQSRRPNTSFCFLDIRSPGLGDTAMYLCATSRDRAGADTQYFGPGTRLTVL.